Shown below are 21 T cell receptor beta chains from a single sample sequenced in a study of T cell responses to AZD1222 COVID-19 vaccine. Method: immunoSEQ multiplex PCR; TCRdb's copy keeps in-frame clones and lacks some. The sample carries roughly 100,000 clones, 91% recorded once. The sequencing used peripheral blood, collected on day 0 of AZD1222 vaccination. The receptors come from an adult in good health.

V usage is TRBV5-1 and J usage is TRBJ1-1; D is unresolved. The CDR3 spans 14 residues. Germline V lookup: CDR1 SGHRS, CDR2 YFSETQ. V was clipped by 4 bases and J by 0 bases, with 10 bases between them. The CDR3 DNA sequence: TGCGCCAGCAGCCCGTTATCGGTGAACACTGAAGCTTTCTTT. The encoded protein is CASSPLSVNTEAFF.

V is TRBV12-5 and J is TRBJ2-7; D unclear. In germline, CDR1 is LGHNT, CDR2 FRNRAP. The CDR3 has 11 residues. Trimming left V 1 base short and J 4 bases short, with 2 bases between. CDR3 protein: CASGLEYEQYF. CDR3 bases: TGTGCTAGTGGTTTGGAATACGAGCAGTACTTC.

The rearrangement joins TRBV19 to TRBJ1-5; perhaps TRBD1 as D (6 bases). CDR3 length equals 15 residues. V was shortened by 3 bases and J by 1 base, with 10 bases between the two germline ends. The germline V gene has CDR1 LNHDA and CDR2 SQIVND (reference sequence). CDR3 DNA sequence: TGTGCCAGTAGTATCCAGGGGTTGAGCAATCAGCCCCAGCATTTT. This gives the protein CASSIQGLSNQPQHF.

The chain employs TRBV19 and TRBJ2-4, with TRBD2 matching 12 bases. With V trimmed by 5 bases and J by 6 bases, 8 bases remained unmatched. Germline loops: CDR1 LNHDA, CDR2 SQIVND (reference sequence). CDR3 length: 16 amino acids. CDR3 nucleotides: TGTGCCAGTAGTGTACTAGCGGGAGGCGGATCAAACATTCAGTACTTC. Its translation: CASSVLAGGGSNIQYF.

The gene calls are TRBV19 and TRBJ2-3, with D tentatively TRBD2 (5 bases). The length of the CDR3 is 17 residues. V dropped 6 bases and J dropped 2 bases, with 21 bases sitting between them. The germline CDR1 and CDR2 sequences are LNHDA and SQIVND (reference sequence). CDR3 in DNA: TGTGCCAGTAGCCCCCCACTAGGACGGGCACCCACAGATACGCAGTATTTT. Protein product: CASSPPLGRAPTDTQYF.

This chain's CDR3 is CAISESTWGAEAFF. CDR3 DNA: TGTGCCATCAGTGAGTCGACCTGGGGGGCTGAAGCTTTCTTT. This chain links TRBV10-3 with TRBJ1-1; TRBD1 is a possible D gene (5 bases). This CDR3 has 14 amino acids. Germline CDR1 reads ENHRY; CDR2 reads SYGVKD. V was cut by 0 bases and J by 6 bases, with 11 bases left in between.

The J gene is TRBJ1-1, the V gene TRBV11-2; the match to TRBD1 covers 10 bases. Germline CDR1 and CDR2: SGHAT and FQNNGV. The CDR3 is 15 residues long. The V and J ends lost 3 bases and 1 base, in that order; junction bases with no gene match: 2. The CDR3 region has the DNA TGTGCCAGCAGCTTTAGACAGGGGGCGAACACTGAAGCTTTCTTT. This gives the protein CASSFRQGANTEAFF. The full variable domain, in which reference TRBV11-2 and TRBJ1-1 provide the parts outside the CDR3, is EAGVAQSPRYKIIEKRQSVAFWCNPISGHATLYWYQQILGQGPKLLIQFQNNGVVDDSQLPKDRFSAERLKGVDSTLKIQPAKLEDSAVYLCASSFRQGANTEAFFGQGTRLTVV.

This chain links TRBV10-3 with TRBJ2-5; D may be TRBD2 (5 bases). The CDR3 has 13 residues. The V gene's germline CDR1 is ENHRY and CDR2 SYGVKD. V lost 6 bases and J 1 base, leaving 9 bases between the germline ends. The CDR3 spells CAISRGIQETQYF. CDR3 DNA sequence: TGTGCCATCAGCCGGGGAATCCAAGAGACCCAGTACTTC.

The gene calls are TRBV28 and TRBJ1-2, with D unresolved. V dropped 6 bases and J dropped 6 bases, with 14 bases sitting between them. The germline V gene encodes CDR1 MDHEN and CDR2 SYDVKM. There are 13 residues in the CDR3. The CDR3 region is CASRQSASNGYTF. In DNA, the CDR3 is TGTGCCAGCAGGCAATCCGCCTCGAATGGCTACACCTTC.

This clone was recorded only once. CDR3: CASSFSGRPYNEQFF. The CDR3 DNA reads TGTGCCAGCAGCTTTAGCGGGAGGCCGTACAATGAGCAGTTCTTC. V gene TRBV3-1 (or the pseudogene TRBV3-2) combines with J gene TRBJ2-1; 10 bases are shared with TRBD2. Germline loops: CDR1 LGHDT, CDR2 YNNKEL (reference sequence). The V and J ends lost 5 bases and 4 bases, in that order; junction bases with no gene match: 5. The CDR3 totals 15 residues.

The V call is TRBV20-1, the J call TRBJ1-1, with 8 nucleotides matching TRBD1. Per germline, CDR1 DFQATT and CDR2 SNEGSKA (reference sequence). CDR3 size: 15 residues. V gave up 3 bases and J gave up 4 bases; unmatched junction bases: 10. CDR3: CSASQAGGRITEAFF. CDR3 DNA sequence: TGCAGTGCTAGTCAGGCAGGGGGCCGGATCACTGAAGCTTTCTTT.

This clone was detected once. The chain joins TRBV19 to TRBJ1-1, with D hard to call. The CDR3 length is 14 residues. V was trimmed by 0 bases and J by 4 bases, leaving 9 bases between them. Germline lookup yields CDR1 LNHDA and CDR2 SQIVND (reference sequence). The CDR3 region is CASSIERPGTEAFF. The CDR3 DNA reads TGTGCCAGTAGTATAGAACGCCCCGGCACTGAAGCTTTCTTT.

V and J are TRBV30 and TRBJ2-7; 11 positions agree with TRBD2. V lost 3 bases, J lost 0 bases, and 4 bases stayed unmatched. This CDR3 comprises 15 residues. From germline, CDR1 is GTSNPN and CDR2 SVGIG (reference sequence). CDR3: CAWRVGTSGSYEQYF. CDR3 bases: TGTGCCTGGAGGGTGGGGACTAGCGGCTCCTACGAGCAGTACTTC.

This chain uses TRBV4-1 with TRBJ2-7; TRBD1 matches at 10 bases. V shed 6 bases, J shed 4 bases, and the junction held 6 bases outside the gene matches. The CDR3 is 14 residues long. Germline-derived CDR1 and CDR2 are MGHRA and YSYEKL. DNA of the CDR3: TGCGCCAGCAGTCCCGGGACAGGGGAATACGAGCAGTACTTC. This encodes CASSPGTGEYEQYF.

This sequence joins TRBV3-1 (or the pseudogene TRBV3-2) and TRBJ2-7; D may correspond to TRBD1 or TRBD2 (5 bases each). CDR1 and CDR2 from the germline V gene are LGHDT and YNNKEL (reference sequence). V shed 4 bases and J shed 2 bases, with 15 bases lying between them. There are 15 residues in the CDR3. The CDR3 region is CASSLAGLGPYEQYF. DNA of the CDR3: TGTGCCAGCAGCCTCGCTGGGTTGGGACCCTACGAGCAGTACTTC.

V gene TRBV7-7 combines with J gene TRBJ2-1; either TRBD1 or TRBD2 may fit D (5 bases each). Germline loops: CDR1 SSHAT, CDR2 FNYEAQ (reference sequence). The CDR3 is 14 amino acids. V lost 3 bases to trimming and J lost 3 bases, with 9 bases between them. The CDR3: CASSFSGRYNEQFF. CDR3 coding DNA: TGTGCCAGCAGCTTCTCGGGACGCTACAATGAGCAGTTCTTC. Complete variable domain (other parts from reference TRBV7-7 and TRBJ2-1): GAGVSQSPRYKVTKRGQDVTLRCDPISSHATLYWYQQALGQGPEFLTYFNYEAQPDKSGLPSDRFSAERPEGSISTLTIQRTEQRDSAMYRCASSFSGRYNEQFFGPGTRLTVL.

In this sample, this clone turned up once. V usage is TRBV7-2 and J usage is TRBJ2-7; perhaps D is TRBD1 or TRBD2 (6 bases each). CDR3 size: 14 residues. V was clipped by 4 bases and J by 6 bases, with 16 bases between them. Looked up from germline, CDR1 is SGHTA and CDR2 is FQGNSA. Here the CDR3 DNA reads TGTGCCAGCAGCTCCCAGGGGCGGAGGGGCGAGCAGTACTTC. Translation: CASSSQGRRGEQYF. The complete variable domain, with remaining parts taken from reference TRBV7-2 and TRBJ2-7, reads GAGVSQSPSNKVTEKGKDVELRCDPISGHTALYWYRQSLGQGLEFLIYFQGNSAPDKSGLPSDRFSAERTGGSVSTLTIQRTQQEDSAVYLCASSSQGRRGEQYFGPGTRLTVT.

The chain employs TRBV28 and TRBJ1-1; 7 bases are shared with TRBD1. From germline, CDR1 is MDHEN and CDR2 SYDVKM. The CDR3 runs 15 residues. Trimming took 4 bases from V and 5 from J; bases not matched to a gene: 10. CDR3 region: CASSSHRTGRTEAFF. CDR3 in DNA: TGTGCCAGCAGTTCCCACCGGACAGGAAGGACTGAAGCTTTCTTT.

The chain recombines TRBV3-1 (or the pseudogene TRBV3-2) with TRBJ1-6, with 10 nucleotides matching TRBD1. Germline-derived CDR1 and CDR2 are LGHDT and YNNKEL (reference sequence). The CDR3 runs to 15 residues. Trimming cost V 1 base and J 7 bases; bases outside gene matches: 1. The CDR3, as DNA: TGTGCCAGCAGCCAAGGGACAGGGGGGAATTCACCCCTCCACTTT. This sequence encodes CASSQGTGGNSPLHF.

The V and J genes are TRBV18 and TRBJ2-4; D uncertain. Trimming cost V 4 bases and J 0 bases, with 22 bases left between them. Per germline, CDR1 KGHSH and CDR2 LQKENI. The CDR3 sequence is 19 residues long. CDR3 bases: TGTGCCAGCTCACTATCCGGGCCCAAAAGGAACTTAGCCAAAAACATTCAGTACTTC. Its protein product is CASSLSGPKRNLAKNIQYF.

V is TRBV9 and J is TRBJ1-1; tentatively, D is TRBD1 (5 bases). This CDR3 is 14 amino acids long. The V gene's germline CDR1 is SGDLS and CDR2 YYNGEE. V lost 4 bases and J lost 1, with 11 bases in between. In nucleotides, the CDR3 is TGTGCCAGCAGCCCGGGGGACCCGAACACTGAAGCTTTCTTT. Translation gives CASSPGDPNTEAFF. The full variable domain, with the rest looked up from reference TRBV9 and TRBJ1-1, is DSGVTQTPKHLITATGQRVTLRCSPRSGDLSVYWYQQSLDQGLQFLIQYYNGEERAKGNILERFSAQQFPDLHSELNLSSLELGDSALYFCASSPGDPNTEAFFGQGTRLTVV.